These 21 T cell receptor beta chains were sequenced from one sample in a study of blood T cell repertoires in COVID-19. TCRdb's copy holds only in-frame clones and misses some; the assay was immunoSEQ multiplex PCR. The sample includes some 250,000 clones, about 80% of them seen just once. The sample taken for sequencing was peripheral blood. The receptors originated from a woman of 80 years or more with acute or convalescent COVID-19.

This clone was seen only once. The rearrangement uses TRBV16 and TRBJ1-2; weak D call: TRBD1 (6 bases). V was shortened by 4 bases and J by 4 bases, with 13 bases between the two germline ends. The CDR3 covers 14 residues. Germline values: CDR1 KGHSY, CDR2 FQNENV. The CDR3 nucleotides read TGTGCCAGCAGCCCTGGACTAGGGGGCTATGGCTACACCTTC. Amino acid sequence: CASSPGLGGYGYTF.

V and J are TRBV7-2 and TRBJ1-5; D gene unclear. This CDR3 is built from 12 residues. The germline V and J ends were trimmed by 4 bases and 3 bases, with 4 bases remaining between them. Germline values: CDR1 SGHTA, CDR2 FQGNSA. The CDR3 DNA reads TGTGCCAGCAGCTATTACAATCAGCCCCAGCATTTT. Amino acid sequence: CASSYYNQPQHF.

The genes are TRBV7-3 and TRBJ1-6; D possibly corresponds to TRBD1 (5 bases). CDR3 length: 15 amino acids. V was pared by 0 bases and J by 7 bases, with 10 bases between. The germline V gene encodes CDR1 SGHTA and CDR2 FQGTGA. The CDR3: CASSLTVGGNSPLHF. The CDR3 DNA reads as TGTGCCAGCAGCTTAACCGTGGGGGGGAATTCACCCCTCCACTTT.

This chain links TRBV5-4 with TRBJ2-3, with TRBD1 matching over 9 bases. Germline CDR1 is SGHNT and CDR2 is YYREEE (reference sequence). The ends lost 3 bases at V and 4 bases at J; junction bases unmatched: 9. This CDR3 region has 16 residues. The CDR3 loop is CASSSGTGRRADTQYF. The CDR3 DNA reads TGTGCCAGCAGCTCCGGGACAGGGCGTAGGGCAGATACGCAGTATTTT.

The genes are TRBV30 and TRBJ1-4; maybe TRBD1 (5 bases). Germline CDR1 is GTSNPN and CDR2 is SVGIG (reference sequence). V shed 5 bases and J shed 7 bases, with 14 bases lying between them. This CDR3 has 13 amino acids. CDR3 in DNA: TGTGCCTGGGGGCGGGGGTTCGGTGAAAAACTGTTTTTT. The encoded protein is CAWGRGFGEKLFF.

Turning to this clone: The identical CDR3 is also encoded by other nucleotide sequences in the sample. CDR3 protein: CASSLGLAGGVTDTQYF. The CDR3 nucleotides read TGCGCCAGCAGCTTAGGACTAGCGGGAGGTGTCACAGATACGCAGTATTTT. The genes are TRBV5-1 and TRBJ2-3, with TRBD2 identical over 14 bases. The CDR3 sequence is 17 residues long. V was clipped by 2 bases and J by 2 bases; unmatched bases: 4. Germline V gives CDR1 SGHRS, CDR2 YFSETQ.

This clone showed up just a few times. V is TRBV28 and J is TRBJ2-7, with a weak D call TRBD1 (5 bases). This CDR3 spans 14 amino acids. With 3 bases removed from V and 2 bases from J, the gap between germline ends came to 11 bases. Germline CDR1 reads MDHEN; CDR2 reads SYDVKM. The DNA of the CDR3 is TGTGCCAGCAGTTTCAGTCAGGGCACCTACGAGCAGTACTTC. It specifies CASSFSQGTYEQYF.

The genes are TRBV30 and TRBJ2-7; D is uncertain. This CDR3 has 12 amino acids. Trimming removed 4 bases from V and 0 bases from J, with 7 bases in between. Germline assignment: CDR1 GTSNPN and CDR2 SVGIG (reference sequence). CDR3 sequence (DNA): TGTGCCTGGACCCGAGACTCCTACGAGCAGTACTTC. Protein: CAWTRDSYEQYF.

V gene TRBV7-3 combines with J gene TRBJ2-3, with 11 positions matching TRBD2. With 2 bases clipped from V and 0 bases from J, the junction kept 10 bases outside the gene matches. Germline CDR1 SGHTA, CDR2 FQGTGA. The CDR3 length is 19 residues. The CDR3 nucleotides read TGTGCCAGCAGCTTAGTCGCTAGCGGGGGGAGGGCTAGCACAGATACGCAGTATTTT. Encoded protein: CASSLVASGGRASTDTQYF.

This clone turned up a few times. This chain links TRBV30 with TRBJ1-3, with a tentative D call TRBD1 (5 bases). The CDR3 has 13 residues. Germline loops: CDR1 GTSNPN, CDR2 SVGIG (reference sequence). Trimming left V 4 bases short and J 6 bases short, with 13 bases between. CDR3 protein: CAWTPGSPNTIYF. The CDR3 bases are TGTGCCTGGACTCCAGGGTCCCCAAACACCATATATTTT.

The gene calls are TRBV14 and TRBJ1-1; the D gene is possibly TRBD1 (5 bases). V shed 2 bases and J shed 7 bases, with 5 bases lying between them. CDR1 is SGHDN, CDR2 FVKESK, per germline. The CDR3 contains 11 residues. The CDR3 is CASSQRGEAFF. CDR3 nucleotide sequence: TGTGCCAGCAGCCAAAGGGGTGAAGCTTTCTTT.

The rearrangement joins TRBV5-4 to TRBJ2-2; 7 nucleotides agree with TRBD1. This CDR3 region has 16 residues. The V gene's germline CDR1 is SGHNT and CDR2 YYREEE (reference sequence). Losses at the gene ends were 3 bases for V and 6 bases for J; bases not matched to a gene: 11. DNA of the CDR3: TGTGCCAGCAGCTATCGGGCAGGGGGTGTATCCGGGGAGCTGTTTTTT. This encodes CASSYRAGGVSGELFF. The variable domain in full, with the rest retrieved from reference TRBV5-4 and TRBJ2-2, is ETGVTQSPTHLIKTRGQQVTLRCSSQSGHNTVSWYQQALGQGPQFIFQYYREEENGRGNFPPRFSGLQFPNYSSELNVNALELDDSALYLCASSYRAGGVSGELFFGEGSRLTVL.

J is TRBJ2-5 and V is TRBV7-9, with D tentatively TRBD2 (6 bases). This CDR3 spans 13 amino acids. Trimming removed 5 bases at V and 7 bases at J, with 14 bases between. CDR1 is SEHNR, CDR2 FQNEAQ, per germline (reference sequence). CDR3 bases: TGTGCCAGCAGCCGGAGGGCCGGGGGGACCCAGTACTTC. This encodes CASSRRAGGTQYF.

The gene calls are TRBV18 and TRBJ2-3, with TRBD2 identical over 7 bases. The CDR3 contains 13 residues. The V gene's germline CDR1 is KGHSH and CDR2 LQKENI. With V trimmed by 2 bases and J by 4 bases, 0 bases remained unmatched. CDR3: CASSPGRADTQYF. In nucleotides, the CDR3 is TGTGCCAGCTCACCAGGGAGGGCAGATACGCAGTATTTT.

This chain connects TRBV7-9 to TRBJ2-2, with 9 bases matching TRBD1. This CDR3 contains 15 residues. The V gene's germline CDR1 is SEHNR and CDR2 FQNEAQ (reference sequence). V shed 5 bases and J 1 base; nucleotides not matched to a gene: 2. This chain's CDR3 is CASSPGQGNTGELFF. The CDR3 nucleotides read TGTGCCAGCAGCCCGGGACAGGGGAACACCGGGGAGCTGTTTTTT.

The genes are TRBV3-1 (or the pseudogene TRBV3-2) and TRBJ2-1; 7 bases match TRBD2. The CDR3 is made up of 17 amino acids. The germline V gene has CDR1 LGHDT and CDR2 YNNKEL (reference sequence). With 0 bases clipped from V and 6 bases from J, the junction kept 11 bases outside the gene matches. The CDR3: CASSQELGTKTINEQFF. The CDR3 DNA sequence: TGTGCCAGCAGCCAAGAATTAGGGACTAAGACAATCAATGAGCAGTTCTTC.

Remarks on this clone: Other DNA sequences in this specimen translate into the identical CDR3. The V gene is TRBV7-2, the J gene TRBJ2-1; the match to TRBD2 covers 7 bases. This CDR3 has 15 amino acids. Germline V gene data show CDR1 as SGHTA and CDR2 as FQGNSA. Trimming took 1 base from V and 4 from J; bases not matched to a gene: 4. As DNA, the CDR3 is TGTGCCAGCAGCTTAGGAGGCGGGAGTTACAATGAGCAGTTCTTC. Translation: CASSLGGGSYNEQFF.

Written as DNA, the CDR3 is TGTGCCAGCAGGCAAACAGGGGGGGGGAATGAAAAACTGTTTTTT. Translated: CASRQTGGGNEKLFF. The genes are TRBV6-5 and TRBJ1-4; 8 bases are shared with TRBD1. The V segment lost 6 bases and the J segment 5 bases; nucleotides outside the gene matches: 8. From germline, CDR1 is MNHEY and CDR2 SVGAGI. The CDR3 totals 15 residues.

The rearrangement joins TRBV15 to TRBJ1-2; the D gene is possibly TRBD1 (5 bases). The germline V gene encodes CDR1 LNHNV and CDR2 YYDKDF (reference sequence). The CDR3 runs to 15 residues. Trimming shortened V by 3 bases and J by 7 bases, and 18 bases separated the two germline ends. The CDR3 DNA follows: TGTGCCACCAGCAGGGGCGGGACCCGCCTAGCTGGCTACACCTTC. It is translated as CATSRGGTRLAGYTF.

The chain couples TRBV6-1 to TRBJ1-5, with D possibly TRBD1 on 5 matching bases. Looked up from germline, CDR1 is MNHNS and CDR2 is SASEGT. The CDR3 has 14 amino acids. Trimming stripped 2 bases from V and 5 bases from J, with 10 bases between. CDR3 DNA sequence: TGTGCCAGCAGTGAATGGGGGGACTATCAGCCCCAGCATTTT. Amino acids: CASSEWGDYQPQHF.

This clone appeared once. V usage is TRBV13 and J usage is TRBJ2-7, with D possibly TRBD2 on 5 matching bases. CDR3 length equals 14 residues. V lost 2 bases and J 2 bases, leaving 10 bases between the germline ends. From germline, CDR1 is PRHDT and CDR2 FYEKMQ (reference sequence). CDR3 nucleotides: TGTGCCAGCAGCTTAATGGGCGGGCCCTACGAGCAGTACTTC. It is translated as CASSLMGGPYEQYF.